These T cell receptor beta chains were read from a single sample in a study of vaccination effects on CD4 cells after COVID-19. The repertoire was sequenced with immunoSEQ multiplex PCR; TCRdb's copy has only in-frame clones and lacks some. The top ten clones hold around 2.9% of a sample with approximately 70,000 clones, roughly 74% of them seen once. No cognate antigen is known for these TCRs. Sequenced here: CD4+ T cells from PBMCs cultured with HCoV-NL63 spike peptides, sampled before COVID-19 vaccination. The receptors shown here come from a human donor who received a COVID-19 vaccine. Both conserved end residues are part of each CDR3. The D gene is left open where the match is weak. Clone size is not always given. Where it is, it says once, few, many or a class for expanded clones.

v_call	j_call	d_call	clone_size	cdr3_aa	cdr3_nt
TRBV7-2	TRBJ2-2	-	-	CASSLDSGNGNTGELFF	TGTGCCAGCAGCTTGGACTCGGGGAACGGGAACACCGGGGAGCTGTTTTTT
TRBV9	TRBJ2-1	-	-	CASSVEGGSYNEQFF	TGTGCCAGCAGCGTAGAAGGGGGATCTTACAATGAGCAGTTCTTC
TRBV3-1/TRBV3-2	TRBJ1-6	TRBD1	once	CASSQPGGGSPLHF	TGTGCCAGCAGCCAACCAGGGGGCGGTTCACCCCTCCACTTT
TRBV4-1	TRBJ2-5	TRBD2	few	CASSQTPSGGQYF	TGCGCCAGCAGCCAAACACCTAGCGGGGGGCAGTACTTC
TRBV3-1/TRBV3-2	TRBJ1-1	-	-	CASSQGFSAEAFF	TGTGCCAGCAGCCAGGGGTTTAGCGCAGAAGCTTTCTTT
TRBV7-8	TRBJ1-1	-	-	CASSGPGGTEAFF	TGTGCCAGCAGCGGTCCGGGCGGCACTGAAGCTTTCTTT
TRBV6-6	TRBJ1-1	TRBD1	-	CASKGTANTEAFF	TGTGCCAGTAAGGGGACAGCGAACACTGAAGCTTTCTTT
TRBV29-1	TRBJ1-1	-	-	CSVEDRGLVRAHTEAFF	TGCAGCGTTGAAGATAGGGGGTTGGTGAGGGCCCACACTGAAGCTTTCTTT
TRBV5-6	TRBJ1-2	-	-	CASSLRQIRGGYTF	TGTGCCAGCAGCTTACGCCAGATTAGAGGAGGCTACACCTTC
TRBV18	TRBJ1-1	-	-	CASSPGSGQGNTEAFF	TGTGCCAGCTCACCGGGCTCTGGGCAGGGGAACACTGAAGCTTTCTTT
TRBV3-1/TRBV3-2	TRBJ2-5	TRBD1	-	CASSQGTGARETQYF	TGTGCCAGCAGCCAAGGGACAGGGGCGAGGGAGACCCAGTACTTC
TRBV4-3	TRBJ1-4	-	-	CASSQGRVDEKLFF	TGCGCCAGCAGCCAAGGGAGGGTTGACGAAAAACTGTTTTTT
TRBV6-6	TRBJ2-1	-	-	CASSYSAASYNEQFF	TGTGCCAGCAGTTACTCGGCAGCATCCTACAATGAGCAGTTCTTC
TRBV5-1	TRBJ1-1	TRBD1	-	CASSSETGLMNTEAFF	TGCGCCAGCAGCTCAGAGACAGGGCTAATGAACACTGAAGCTTTCTTT
TRBV5-1	TRBJ1-1	-	-	CASSLGSGNTEAFF	TGCGCCAGCAGCTTGGGGTCCGGGAACACTGAAGCTTTCTTT
TRBV19	TRBJ1-1	-	-	CASSSGHLNTEAFF	TGTGCCAGTAGTTCCGGACATCTGAACACTGAAGCTTTCTTT
TRBV19	TRBJ1-5	TRBD1	-	CASSPRDRGKGNQPQHF	TGTGCCAGTAGTCCAAGGGACAGGGGGAAGGGCAATCAGCCCCAGCATTTT
TRBV7-9	TRBJ2-6	-	few	CASSLISPSGANVLTF	TGTGCCAGCAGCTTAATTTCTCCCTCTGGGGCCAACGTCCTGACTTTC
TRBV11-2	TRBJ2-1	-	-	CASSLVFRRGPTYNEQFF	TGTGCCAGCAGCTTAGTATTCCGGCGGGGGCCAACCTACAATGAGCAGTTCTTC
TRBV19	TRBJ2-1	-	-	CASSIAGWTASYNEQFF	TGTGCCAGTAGTATCGCCGGGTGGACAGCCTCCTACAATGAGCAGTTCTTC